The present entry profiles one T cell receptor (beta chain) with its context. This entry is derived from a study of shared clonotypes between healthy human individuals. The protocol was immunoSEQ multiplex PCR, while the TCRdb copy is restricted to in-frame clones and leaves out a portion. Counted here are 2,500,000 or so clones, around 92% occurring once; the ten biggest clones make up roughly 0.34%. V was shortened by 0 bases and J by 4 bases, with 12 bases between the two germline ends. Germline V gene data show CDR1 as MNHEY and CDR2 as SVGAGI. The CDR3 is 15 residues long. CD4+ cells yielded CD45RA+ naive and CD45RA-negative memory subsets.

The receptor was isolated from a young man in good health. Some clones in this sample may be carry-over from other donors' samples. J is TRBJ2-5 and V is TRBV6-5; tentative D call: TRBD2 (5 bases). Specimen: naive CD4+ T cells from PBMCs. Subset indicated: CD45RA+ positively selected. CDR3 residues: CASSYSASRGETQYF. The CDR3 DNA reads as TGTGCCAGCAGTTACTCTGCTAGCCGCGGAGAGACCCAGTACTTC.